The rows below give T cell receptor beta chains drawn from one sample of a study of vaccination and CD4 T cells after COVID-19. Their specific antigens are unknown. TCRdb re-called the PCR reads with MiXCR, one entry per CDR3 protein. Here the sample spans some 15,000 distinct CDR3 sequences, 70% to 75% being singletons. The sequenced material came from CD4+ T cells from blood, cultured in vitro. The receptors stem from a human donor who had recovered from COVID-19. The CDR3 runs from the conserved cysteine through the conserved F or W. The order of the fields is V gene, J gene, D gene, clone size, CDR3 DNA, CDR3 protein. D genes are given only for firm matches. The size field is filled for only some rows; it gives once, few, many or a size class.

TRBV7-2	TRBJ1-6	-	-	TGTGCCAGCAGCTTACTGCGATTTAATTCACCCCTCCACTTT	CASSLLRFNSPLHF
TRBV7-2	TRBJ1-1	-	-	TGTGCCAGCAGCGAGGGGCCTTTAAACACTGAAGCTTTCTTT	CASSEGPLNTEAFF
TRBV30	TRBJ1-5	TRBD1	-	TGTGCCTGGAGTGCCTGGACAGGGGGAAGCAATCAGCCCCAGCATTTT	CAWSAWTGGSNQPQHF
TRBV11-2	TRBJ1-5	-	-	TGTGCCAGCAGCTCAGGGCCAGTACAGCCCCAGCATTTT	CASSSGPVQPQHF
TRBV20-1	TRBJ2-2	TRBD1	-	TGCAGTGCTCTGGACAGGGCCCGTAGGAGCGGGGAGCTGTTTTTT	CSALDRARRSGELFF
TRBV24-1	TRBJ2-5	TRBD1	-	TGTGCCACCAGTGATCCGACAGGGACGGGGGAGACCCAGTACTTC	CATSDPTGTGETQYF
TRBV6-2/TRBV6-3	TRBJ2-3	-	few	TGTGCCAGCAGTTACTCGGGGGGCAGGCCAGATACGCAGTATTTT	CASSYSGGRPDTQYF
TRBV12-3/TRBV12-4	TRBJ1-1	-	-	TGCGCCAGCAGTTTAGTGAACACTGAAGCTTTCTTT	CASSLVNTEAFF
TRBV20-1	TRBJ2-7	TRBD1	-	TGCAGTGCTTTACCGGGACAGGGGGCGAATCAACGTTCCTACGAGCAGCACTTC	CSALPGQGANQRSYEQHF
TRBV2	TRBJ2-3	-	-	TGTGCCAGCAGCATCACAGATACGCAGTATTTT	CASSITDTQYF
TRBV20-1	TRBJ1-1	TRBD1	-	TGCAGTGCGCGTAGGACAGGGGCGGCGAACACTGAAGCTTTCTTT	CSARRTGAANTEAFF
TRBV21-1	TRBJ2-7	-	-	TGTGCCAGCAGCTTGGCAGCGGGACTAGCGGGCGGCGAGCAGTACTTC	CASSLAAGLAGGEQYF
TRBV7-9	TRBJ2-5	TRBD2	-	TGTGCCAGCGGACTACTAGCGGGGGGAGAGACCCAGTACTTC	CASGLLAGGETQYF
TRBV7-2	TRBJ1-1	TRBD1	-	TGTGCCAGCAGCATACGACAGGGGGCTGAAGCTTTCTTT	CASSIRQGAEAFF
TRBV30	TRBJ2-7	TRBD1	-	TGTGCCTGGAGTGGCGACAGGGGGGGATCCTACGAGCAGTACTTC	CAWSGDRGGSYEQYF
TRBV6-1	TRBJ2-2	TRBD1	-	TGTGCCACCCCGACAGGGTTCACCGGGGAGCTGTTTTTT	CATPTGFTGELFF
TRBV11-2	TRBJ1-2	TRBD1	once	TGTGCCAGCAGCTCTCTCAGGGGGCGCGGAGGCTACACCTTC	CASSSLRGRGGYTF
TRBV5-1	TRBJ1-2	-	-	TGCGCCAGCAGCTTGGGTATCGGGGAGTATGGCTACACCTTC	CASSLGIGEYGYTF
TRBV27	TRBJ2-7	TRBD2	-	TGTGCCAGCAGTTACGGGACTAGGCACTACGAGCAGTACTTC	CASSYGTRHYEQYF
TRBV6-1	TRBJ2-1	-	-	TGTGCCAGCAGTGAAGCGAGGGGAACAGTGGTCTACAATGAGCAGTTCTTC	CASSEARGTVVYNEQFF
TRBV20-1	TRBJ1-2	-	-	TGCAGTGCTAGTATACGTTTGGGGGCTAACTATGGCTACACCTTC	CSASIRLGANYGYTF
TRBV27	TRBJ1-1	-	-	TGTGCCAGCAGCTCGACCTCGCACCCGACGGCTTTCTTT	CASSSTSHPTAFF